The 29 T cell receptor beta chains below all came from one sample that was sequenced in a study of CD8+ T cells in alopecia areata. Sequencing used cDNA as its template, made by extracting RNA and reverse transcribing it. Produced via immunoSEQ multiplex PCR; TCRdb's table is partial and in-frame only. The sample lists some 120,000 clones; 58% were seen once. Sequencing was performed on CD4+ T cells sorted from blood, taken at week 0. These receptor sequences come from a human donor with alopecia areata.

As concerns this clone: In the same sample, other DNA sequences code for this CDR3. J is TRBJ1-5 and V is TRBV5-1; tentatively, D is TRBD1 (6 bases). V was clipped by 3 bases and J by 4 bases, with 8 bases between them. Germline V gene data show CDR1 as SGHRS and CDR2 as YFSETQ. The CDR3 contains 13 residues. CDR3 residues: CASSSDSNQPQHF. DNA of the CDR3: TGCGCCAGCAGCTCGGACAGTAATCAGCCCCAGCATTTT.

V gene TRBV30 combines with J gene TRBJ2-1; maybe TRBD2 (5 bases). Germline V gives CDR1 GTSNPN, CDR2 SVGIG (reference sequence). The CDR3 extends over 10 amino acids. Trimming shortened V by 2 bases and J by 9 bases, and 5 bases separated the two germline ends. CDR3 sequence (DNA): TGTGCCTGGAGTAGCGGTGAGCAGTTCTTC. Translated, it gives CAWSSGEQFF.

The chain combines TRBV27 with TRBJ2-5, with 11 bases identical to TRBD2. The V segment lost 5 bases and the J segment 1 base; nucleotides outside the gene matches: 6. The CDR3 extends over 16 amino acids. Germline values: CDR1 MNHEY, CDR2 SMNVEV (reference sequence). DNA of the CDR3: TGTGCCAGCAGTATCGGACTAGCGGGCTTCCAAGAGACCCAGTACTTC. This encodes CASSIGLAGFQETQYF.

The chain combines TRBV6-1 with TRBJ2-3; weak D call: TRBD2 (6 bases). The CDR3 consists of 15 residues. The V gene lost 0 bases and the J gene lost 4 bases, with 11 bases spanning the gap. Germline V gene sequence: CDR1 MNHNS, CDR2 SASEGT. CDR3 in DNA: TGTGCCAGCAGTGAAGCTGTAGGCGGGGCAGATACGCAGTATTTT. This translates into CASSEAVGGADTQYF.

V gene TRBV10-3 combines with J gene TRBJ2-3; a weak D match, TRBD1 (5 bases). CDR1 and CDR2 from the germline V gene are ENHRY and SYGVKD. This CDR3 region has 14 residues. V dropped 3 bases and J dropped 3 bases, with 10 bases sitting between them. The CDR3 coding sequence is TGTGCCATCAGTGATCAGGGAATAACAGATACGCAGTATTTT. Its protein is CAISDQGITDTQYF.

This clone has only a few counts. The chain carries TRBV7-2 and TRBJ1-2; tentative D call: TRBD1 (5 bases). Germline-derived CDR1 and CDR2 are SGHTA and FQGNSA. Trimming removed 3 bases from V and 5 bases from J, with 22 bases in between. The CDR3 covers 17 residues. The CDR3 is CASSFGTLSPKAYGYTF. CDR3 DNA sequence: TGTGCCAGCAGCTTTGGGACGCTCTCACCTAAGGCTTATGGCTACACCTTC.

The V gene is TRBV10-3, the J gene TRBJ2-7; D unresolved. The CDR3 runs to 12 residues. The germline gives CDR1 ENHRY, CDR2 SYGVKD. V lost 4 bases, J lost 3 bases, and 7 bases lay in between. The CDR3 protein is CAISGYHYEQYF. CDR3 sequence (DNA): TGTGCCATCAGTGGATACCACTACGAGCAGTACTTC.

This sequence joins TRBV11-2 and TRBJ1-2; tentative D call: TRBD1 (5 bases). Per germline, CDR1 SGHAT and CDR2 FQNNGV. The CDR3 is 14 residues long. The ends were cut back, 6 bases at V and 3 bases at J, with 14 bases in the middle. This CDR3 reads CASRGGEGYYGYTF. The CDR3 bases are TGTGCCAGCAGGGGAGGGGAGGGGTACTATGGCTACACCTTC.

The rearrangement links TRBV7-9 to TRBJ2-7; D is perhaps TRBD2 (6 bases). Germline V gives CDR1 SEHNR, CDR2 FQNEAQ (reference sequence). This CDR3 comprises 12 residues. Trimming stripped 4 bases from V and 2 bases from J, with 6 bases between. CDR3 amino acids: CASSSGAYEQYF. CDR3 DNA: TGTGCCAGCAGCTCGGGAGCCTACGAGCAGTACTTC.

This clone turned up a few times. This rearrangement joins TRBV11-2 to TRBJ2-7, with D perhaps TRBD1 or TRBD2 (5 bases each). Between the trimmed V and J ends, which lost 0 bases and 7 bases, there was a span of 19 bases. The CDR3 covers 16 residues. Germline CDR1 and CDR2: SGHAT and FQNNGV. This CDR3 reads CASSLEGPPGMWEQYF. The CDR3 DNA sequence: TGTGCCAGCAGCTTAGAGGGACCGCCGGGAATGTGGGAGCAGTACTTC.

The chain has TRBV7-2 and TRBJ1-2; tentative D call: TRBD1 (5 bases). Germline values: CDR1 SGHTA, CDR2 FQGNSA. This CDR3 region has 14 residues. With 5 bases removed from V and 4 bases from J, the gap between germline ends came to 14 bases. The CDR3 DNA reads TGTGCCAGCAGCCTCGCCAGGGCCTCCTATGGCTACACCTTC. This codes for CASSLARASYGYTF.

V is TRBV5-4 and J is TRBJ2-5; D is perhaps TRBD2 (6 bases). This CDR3 spans 15 amino acids. The ends were cut back, 0 bases at V and 2 bases at J, with 11 bases in the middle. In germline, CDR1 is SGHNT, CDR2 YYREEE (reference sequence). CDR3 coding DNA: TGTGCCAGCAGCTTGGAAGTAGCGGAACAAGAGACCCAGTACTTC. Amino acids: CASSLEVAEQETQYF.

The genes are TRBV7-3 and TRBJ2-5; 8 positions match TRBD1. The CDR3 has 13 residues. The V gene's germline CDR1 is SGHTA and CDR2 FQGTGA. Unmatched junction bases numbered 0, after V lost 2 bases and J lost 4 bases. CDR3 nucleotides: TGTGCCAGCAGCTTAGGACAGGGAGAGACCCAGTACTTC. Residues: CASSLGQGETQYF.

The rearrangement uses TRBV7-2 and TRBJ2-5; D may be TRBD1 (5 bases). Trimming took off 3 bases at V and 4 bases at J, with 12 bases between the two ends. From germline, CDR1 is SGHTA and CDR2 FQGNSA. The CDR3 consists of 14 residues. DNA for the CDR3: TGTGCCAGCAGCTTCCGGACATTGGGAGAGACCCAGTACTTC. Amino acids: CASSFRTLGETQYF.

The chain joins TRBV28 to TRBJ2-5, with TRBD1 matching over 9 bases. Germline V gene lookup returns CDR1 MDHEN and CDR2 SYDVKM. The CDR3 totals 14 residues. J lost 5 bases, V lost 8 bases, and 9 bases had no gene match. The CDR3 nucleotides read TGTGCCAGCCATAAGACAGGGGGACGGGAGACCCAGTACTTC. Translated, it gives CASHKTGGRETQYF.

The table lists this clone with a few counts. Written as DNA, the CDR3 is TGCAGCGTTGGGGCAGGACAAACAGATACGCAGTATTTT. Protein product: CSVGAGQTDTQYF. The genes are TRBV29-1 and TRBJ2-3, with D possibly TRBD1 on 5 matching bases. CDR1 and CDR2 from the germline V gene are SQVTM and ANQGSEA. Trimming removed 4 bases at V and 3 bases at J, with 11 bases between. CDR3 length: 13 residues.

The rearrangement links TRBV4-2 to TRBJ2-7; D unresolved. The V gene's germline CDR1 is LGHNA and CDR2 YNFKEQ. Trimming pared 1 base from V and 2 bases from J, leaving 3 bases between. The CDR3 extends over 12 amino acids. The CDR3 bases are TGTGCCAGCAGCCAAGCCCCCTACGAGCAGTACTTC. Translation: CASSQAPYEQYF.

The genes are TRBV18 and TRBJ2-7, with D tentatively TRBD1 (6 bases). The germline V gene encodes CDR1 KGHSH and CDR2 LQKENI. The CDR3 is 13 amino acids. The ends were cut back, 3 bases at V and 6 bases at J, with 12 bases in the middle. The CDR3 DNA reads TGTGCCAGCTCACCTCGACAGGAGGCCGAGCAGTACTTC. As protein: CASSPRQEAEQYF.

The V call is TRBV6-1, the J call TRBJ2-4, with 8 positions matching TRBD1. The germline V gene has CDR1 MNHNS and CDR2 SASEGT. The V gene end was trimmed by 6 bases and the J gene end by 15 bases; junction bases not matched to a gene: 13. CDR3 length equals 13 residues. The CDR3 spells CASSRGQGLVPYF. CDR3 DNA sequence: TGTGCCAGCAGCAGAGGACAGGGTCTGGTCCCGTACTTC.

The sample holds one count of this clone. The chain uses TRBV5-4 and TRBJ2-3; D is ambiguous. The CDR3 is 14 amino acids. Germline CDR1 and CDR2: SGHNT and YYREEE (reference sequence). Between the trimmed V and J ends, which lost 4 bases and 2 bases, there was a span of 11 bases. CDR3 sequence: CASSGRNPTDTQYF. The CDR3 nucleotides are TGTGCCAGCAGCGGCAGGAACCCCACAGATACGCAGTATTTT.

This clone was counted only a few times. The V call is TRBV29-1, the J call TRBJ2-7; the match to TRBD1 covers 9 bases. Germline CDR1 is SQVTM and CDR2 is ANQGSEA. V shed 6 bases and J 4 bases; nucleotides not matched to a gene: 4. The CDR3 contains 12 residues. The CDR3 loop is CSVRTGVYEQYF. CDR3 DNA sequence: TGCAGCGTCAGGACAGGGGTATACGAGCAGTACTTC.

The V and J genes are TRBV4-3 and TRBJ2-2; 12 nucleotides line up with TRBD2. CDR1 and CDR2 (germline): LGHNA, YSLEER. Unmatched junction bases numbered 8, after V lost 4 bases and J lost 5 bases. The CDR3 contains 17 residues. The CDR3 nucleotides read TGCGCCAGCAGCCCCACGGGGCTAGCGGGGGGGACCGGGGAGCTGTTTTTT. This gives the protein CASSPTGLAGGTGELFF.

The genes are TRBV7-2 and TRBJ2-4; no reliable D call. CDR1 and CDR2 (germline): SGHTA, FQGNSA. With 4 bases removed from V and 3 bases from J, the gap between germline ends came to 13 bases. The CDR3 consists of 15 residues. The CDR3 sequence is CASSSSSSDKNIQYF. The DNA of the CDR3 is TGTGCCAGCAGCTCCTCCTCATCCGACAAAAACATTCAGTACTTC. The full variable domain, rest sourced from reference TRBV7-2 and TRBJ2-4, is GAGVSQSPSNKVTEKGKDVELRCDPISGHTALYWYRQSLGQGLEFLIYFQGNSAPDKSGLPSDRFSAERTGGSVSTLTIQRTQQEDSAVYLCASSSSSSDKNIQYFGAGTRLSVL.

This clone showed up just a few times. The chain uses TRBV29-1 and TRBJ1-4; D unresolved. V lost 4 bases and J lost 4, with 7 bases in between. CDR1 is SQVTM, CDR2 ANQGSEA, per germline. This CDR3 comprises 12 residues. DNA for the CDR3: TGCAGCGTTGTCGGGCTTAATGAAAAACTGTTTTTT. Translated, it gives CSVVGLNEKLFF.

There are a few counts of this clone. The rearrangement joins TRBV29-1 to TRBJ2-5; 7 positions agree with TRBD2. After removal of 6 bases from V and 1 base from J, the junction contained 8 bases not matched to a gene. Germline V lookup: CDR1 SQVTM, CDR2 ANQGSEA. The CDR3 covers 14 residues. CDR3 region: CSVPRGVGQETQYF. CDR3 nucleotide sequence: TGCAGCGTCCCCCGGGGGGTCGGCCAAGAGACCCAGTACTTC.

This clone has just one count. The CDR3 nucleotides are TGTGCCAGCATCCTGCTGGAGAGCACAGATACGCAGTATTTT. Translated, it gives CASILLESTDTQYF. This rearrangement joins TRBV7-9 to TRBJ2-3; D is unclear. Germline V lookup: CDR1 SEHNR, CDR2 FQNEAQ (reference sequence). V gave up 7 bases and J gave up 0 bases, with 11 bases separating them. CDR3 size: 14 residues.

This clone turned up a few times. The chain is built from TRBV5-1 and TRBJ2-5; TRBD1 is a possible D gene (6 bases). V was pared by 7 bases and J by 1 base, with 14 bases between. CDR1 SGHRS and CDR2 YFSETQ come from the germline V gene. The CDR3 runs to 14 residues. This CDR3 is CASGRTALQETQYF. CDR3 nucleotides: TGCGCCAGCGGCAGGACAGCCCTCCAAGAGACCCAGTACTTC.

This clone was counted between two and nine times. This chain connects TRBV9 to TRBJ2-1; 9 nucleotides match TRBD2. The CDR3 runs 15 residues. Germline loops: CDR1 SGDLS, CDR2 YYNGEE. Trimming cost V 0 bases and J 8 bases; bases outside gene matches: 6. The CDR3 DNA follows: TGTGCCAGCAGCGTAGGGCTAGCGGGGTCCCATGAGCAGTTCTTC. Its translation is CASSVGLAGSHEQFF.

The chain has TRBV28 and TRBJ2-7, with 10 bases matching TRBD1. The CDR3 has 14 residues. CDR1 and CDR2 from the germline V gene are MDHEN and SYDVKM. V lost 7 bases, J lost 3 bases, and 6 bases stayed unmatched. CDR3 loop: CASIRDRGSYEQYF. The DNA of the CDR3 is TGTGCCAGCATTAGGGACAGGGGAAGCTACGAGCAGTACTTC.